Detailed here is one T cell receptor beta chain. Its antigen is still unknown. This specimen belongs to a study of CD8 T cells in Susac syndrome. Study outcomes and limitations: It was acknowledged in the study that its TCR sequencing and HLA analysis involved a relatively small number of individuals.

While serving as controls, healthy donors were matched for age and sex. TEMRA cells were FACS-enriched, with CD8+ and CD4+ T cells isolated negatively. Germline V CDR1 and CDR2: LNHNV, YYDKDF (reference sequence). This CDR3 has 17 amino acids. Trimming took 5 bases from V and 3 from J; bases not matched to a gene: 11. Random hexamers were used to reverse transcribe the RNA input (about 0.5 to 1 ug). Across 54 Vbeta and 13 Jbeta, immunoSEQ multiplex PCR amplified TCR beta CDR3. One entry per CDR3 protein results from TCRdb running MiXCR on the immunoSEQ multiplex PCR reads. The sample holds more than 75,000 distinct CDR3 sequences, around 94% seen once.

Source material: CD8+ T cells from PBMCs. This sequence originates from a human donor in good health. The chain links TRBV15 to TRBJ2-2; TRBD1 matches at 8 bases. The CDR3 is CATSGQGFDLDTGELFF. The CDR3 DNA reads as TGTGCCACCAGCGGACAGGGTTTTGACCTGGACACCGGGGAGCTGTTTTTT.